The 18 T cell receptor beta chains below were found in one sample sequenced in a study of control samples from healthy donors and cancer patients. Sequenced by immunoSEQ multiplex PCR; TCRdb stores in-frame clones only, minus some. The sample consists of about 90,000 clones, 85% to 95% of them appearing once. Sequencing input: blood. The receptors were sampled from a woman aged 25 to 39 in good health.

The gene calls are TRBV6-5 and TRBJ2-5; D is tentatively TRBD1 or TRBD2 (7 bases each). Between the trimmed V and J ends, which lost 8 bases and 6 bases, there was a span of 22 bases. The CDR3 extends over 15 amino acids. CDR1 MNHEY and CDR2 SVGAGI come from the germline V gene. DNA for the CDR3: TGTGCCAGCTCCCGCCCAGGGGGGGGCTTGAAGACCCAGTACTTC. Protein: CASSRPGGGLKTQYF.

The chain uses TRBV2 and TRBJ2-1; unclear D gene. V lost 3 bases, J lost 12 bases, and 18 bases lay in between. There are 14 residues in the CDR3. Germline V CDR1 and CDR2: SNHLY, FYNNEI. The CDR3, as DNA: TGTGCCAGCAGTGATCGGCCTGTCAGAATCGGGCAGTTCTTC. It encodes CASSDRPVRIGQFF.

This chain's CDR3 is CAWSADLGGYYGYTF. The DNA of the CDR3 is TGTGCCTGGAGTGCAGATTTGGGGGGGTACTATGGCTACACCTTC. The chain couples TRBV30 to TRBJ1-2, with a tentative D call TRBD1 (5 bases). This CDR3 spans 15 amino acids. The ends were cut back, 1 base at V and 3 bases at J, with 15 bases in the middle. In germline, CDR1 is GTSNPN, CDR2 SVGIG (reference sequence). Combining the CDR3 with reference TRBV30 and TRBJ1-2 gives the whole variable domain SQTIHQWPATLVQPVGSPLSLECTVEGTSNPNLYWYRQAAGRGLQLLFYSVGIGQISSEVPQNLSASRPQDRQFILSSKKLLLSDSGFYLCAWSADLGGYYGYTFGSGTRLTVV.

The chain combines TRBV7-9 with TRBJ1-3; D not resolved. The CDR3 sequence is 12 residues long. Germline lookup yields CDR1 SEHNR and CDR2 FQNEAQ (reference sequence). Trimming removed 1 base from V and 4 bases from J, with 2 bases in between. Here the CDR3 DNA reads TGTGCCAGCAGCTTAGGAGGAAACACCATATATTTT. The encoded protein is CASSLGGNTIYF.

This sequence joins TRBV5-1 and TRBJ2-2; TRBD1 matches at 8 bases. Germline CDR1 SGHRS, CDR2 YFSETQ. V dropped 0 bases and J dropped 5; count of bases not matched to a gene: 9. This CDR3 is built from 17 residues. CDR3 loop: CASSLEGQGALTGELFF. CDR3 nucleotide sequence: TGCGCCAGCAGCTTGGAAGGACAGGGCGCGTTAACCGGGGAGCTGTTTTTT.

DNA for the CDR3: TGTGCCAGCAGGTCCCCGGACAGGGAGGAGTCCAAAAACATTCAGTACTTC. Translated, it gives CASRSPDREESKNIQYF. V gene TRBV21-1 combines with J gene TRBJ2-4; the table gives TRBD1 as D, unverified against the DNA. TRBV21-1 has pseudogene status. This CDR3 is 17 amino acids long.

CDR3: CASRATANTGELFF. The CDR3 bases are TGTGCCAGCAGAGCGACAGCGAACACCGGGGAGCTGTTTTTT. The chain combines TRBV3-1 (or the pseudogene TRBV3-2) with TRBJ2-2, with TRBD1 as a possible D gene (5 bases). The length of the CDR3 is 14 residues. Germline-derived CDR1 and CDR2 are LGHDT and YNNKEL (reference sequence). Trimming removed 6 bases at V and 0 bases at J, with 8 bases between.

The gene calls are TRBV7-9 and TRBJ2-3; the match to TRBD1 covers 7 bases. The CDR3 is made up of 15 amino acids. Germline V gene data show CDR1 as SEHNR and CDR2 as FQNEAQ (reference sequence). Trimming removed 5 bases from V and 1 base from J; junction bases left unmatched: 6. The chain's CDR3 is CASSLDRVGTDTQYF. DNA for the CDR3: TGTGCCAGCAGCCTCGACAGGGTGGGCACAGATACGCAGTATTTT.

DNA for the CDR3: TGTGCCAGCAGTTTAGGACAAACTAATGAAAAACTGTTTTTT. Its protein product is CASSLGQTNEKLFF. The chain combines TRBV28 with TRBJ1-4; D may be TRBD1 (5 bases). This CDR3 comprises 14 residues. The V gene lost 2 bases and the J gene lost 1 base, with 5 bases spanning the gap. Germline V gives CDR1 MDHEN, CDR2 SYDVKM.

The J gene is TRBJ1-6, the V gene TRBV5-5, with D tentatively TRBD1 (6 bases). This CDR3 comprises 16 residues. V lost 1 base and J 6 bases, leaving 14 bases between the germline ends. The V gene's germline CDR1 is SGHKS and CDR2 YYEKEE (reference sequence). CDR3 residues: CASSLTHRAPNSPLHF. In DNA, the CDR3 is TGTGCCAGCAGCTTGACCCACAGGGCCCCTAATTCACCCCTCCACTTT.

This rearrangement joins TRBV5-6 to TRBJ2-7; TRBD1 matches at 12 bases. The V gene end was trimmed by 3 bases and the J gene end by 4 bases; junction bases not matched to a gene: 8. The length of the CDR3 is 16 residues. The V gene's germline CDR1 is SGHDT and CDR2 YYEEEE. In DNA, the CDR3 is TGTGCCAGCAGCTCGCCGGGACAGGGGGCAAAGTACGAGCAGTACTTC. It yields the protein CASSSPGQGAKYEQYF.

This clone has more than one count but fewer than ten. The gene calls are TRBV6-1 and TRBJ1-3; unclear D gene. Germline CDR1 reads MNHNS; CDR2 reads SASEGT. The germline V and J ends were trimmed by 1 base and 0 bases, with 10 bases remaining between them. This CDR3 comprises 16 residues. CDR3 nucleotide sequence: TGTGCCAGCAGTGAAGAAGAGGGAACCTCTGGAAACACCATATATTTT. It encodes CASSEEEGTSGNTIYF.

The CDR3 here is CASSPGWNTEAFF. The DNA for the CDR3 is TGTGCCAGCTCTCCTGGTTGGAACACTGAAGCTTTCTTT. V gene TRBV6-6 combines with J gene TRBJ1-1; D unresolved. The CDR3 extends over 13 amino acids. The V gene's germline CDR1 is MNHNY and CDR2 SVGAGI (reference sequence). Trimming pared 8 bases from V and 1 base from J, leaving 11 bases between.

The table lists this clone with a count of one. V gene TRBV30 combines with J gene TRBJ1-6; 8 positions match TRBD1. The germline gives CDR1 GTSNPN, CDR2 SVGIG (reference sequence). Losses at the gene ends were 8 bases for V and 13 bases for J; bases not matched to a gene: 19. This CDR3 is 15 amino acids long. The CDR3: CAGTITGTGGTPLHF. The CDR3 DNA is TGTGCCGGGACTATAACCGGGACAGGAGGAACCCCCCTCCACTTT.

In DNA form, the CDR3 reads TGTGCCATCAGTGAGAAGGCTAGCGGGGGAATACCGTACGAGCAGTACTTC. Amino acid sequence: CAISEKASGGIPYEQYF. The chain recombines TRBV10-3 with TRBJ2-7; 10 nucleotides line up with TRBD2. V dropped 2 bases and J dropped 4; count of bases not matched to a gene: 11. The CDR3 is made up of 17 amino acids. The germline gives CDR1 ENHRY, CDR2 SYGVKD.

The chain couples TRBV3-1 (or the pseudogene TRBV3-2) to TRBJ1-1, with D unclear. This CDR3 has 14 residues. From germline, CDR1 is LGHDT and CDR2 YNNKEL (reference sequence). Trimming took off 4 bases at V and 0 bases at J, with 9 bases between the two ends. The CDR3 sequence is CASSPNRMNTEAFF. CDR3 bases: TGTGCCAGCAGCCCCAATCGGATGAACACTGAAGCTTTCTTT.

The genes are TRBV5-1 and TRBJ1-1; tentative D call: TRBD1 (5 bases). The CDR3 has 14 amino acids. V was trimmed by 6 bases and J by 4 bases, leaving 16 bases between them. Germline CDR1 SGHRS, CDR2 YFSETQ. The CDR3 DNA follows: TGCGCCAGCAACCGGGATAATGGGGGCACTGAAGCTTTCTTT. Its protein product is CASNRDNGGTEAFF.

The chain's CDR3 is CASTPIGLHEQFF. The CDR3 DNA sequence: TGTGCCAGCACCCCCATTGGGCTTCATGAGCAGTTCTTC. The chain carries TRBV12-3 or TRBV12-4 and TRBJ2-1; D unresolved. There are 13 residues in the CDR3. The V end was cut by 7 bases, the J end by 8 bases, with 15 bases between.